This T cell receptor (beta chain) was captured in a study of response to subunit inactivated influenza vaccine. Trimming cost V 3 bases and J 4 bases, with 13 bases left between them. Germline-derived CDR1 and CDR2 are DFQATT and SNEGSKA (reference sequence). This CDR3 comprises 14 residues. Comments on this clonotype: The antigen is undetermined.

Each CDR3 protein is one row after TCRdb ran MiXCR on the RT-PCR reads. This sample has 500,000 to 600,000 distinct CDR3 sequences, with more than 15% found just once. Study results and caveats: Authors suggested each seasonal flu vaccination may recruit only limited numbers of new T cells.

This chain joins TRBV20-1 and TRBJ1-5, with a possible D match to TRBD1 (5 bases). The sequence came from a man aged 50-75 years who received an inactivated influenza vaccine. Material: CD4+ T cells sorted from PBMCs, obtained around 25 months after vaccination. The DNA for the CDR3 is TGCAGTGCTAGGCCCGGGACGGAAAATCAGCCCCAGCATTTT. Protein product: CSARPGTENQPQHF.